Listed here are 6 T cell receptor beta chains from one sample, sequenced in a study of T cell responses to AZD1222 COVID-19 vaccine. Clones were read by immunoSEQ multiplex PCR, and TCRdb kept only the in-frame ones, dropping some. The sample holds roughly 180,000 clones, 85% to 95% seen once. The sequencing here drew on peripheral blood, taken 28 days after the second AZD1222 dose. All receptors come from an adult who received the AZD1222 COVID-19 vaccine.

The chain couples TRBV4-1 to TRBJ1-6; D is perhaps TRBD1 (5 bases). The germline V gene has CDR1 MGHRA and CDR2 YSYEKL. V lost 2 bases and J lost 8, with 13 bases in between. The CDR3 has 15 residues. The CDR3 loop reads CASSQTPVGDSPLHF. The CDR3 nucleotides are TGCGCCAGCAGCCAAACCCCCGTGGGGGATTCACCCCTCCACTTT.

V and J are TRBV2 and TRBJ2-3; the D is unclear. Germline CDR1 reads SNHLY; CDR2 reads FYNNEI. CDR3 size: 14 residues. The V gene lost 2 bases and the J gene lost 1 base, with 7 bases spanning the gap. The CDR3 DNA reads TGTGCCAGCAGTGAAAGTCAGGGCACAGATACGCAGTATTTT. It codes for CASSESQGTDTQYF. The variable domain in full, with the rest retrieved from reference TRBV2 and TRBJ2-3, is EPEVTQTPSHQVTQMGQEVILRCVPISNHLYFYWYRQILGQKVEFLVSFYNNEISEKSEIFDDQFSVERPDGSNFTLKIRSTKLEDSAMYFCASSESQGTDTQYFGPGTRLTVL.

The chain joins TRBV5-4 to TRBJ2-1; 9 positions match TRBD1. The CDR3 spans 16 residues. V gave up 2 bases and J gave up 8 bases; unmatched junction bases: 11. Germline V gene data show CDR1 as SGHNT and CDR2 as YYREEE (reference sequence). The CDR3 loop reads CASSLGQGRAWDEQFF. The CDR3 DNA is TGTGCCAGCAGCTTAGGACAGGGGCGCGCGTGGGATGAGCAGTTCTTC.

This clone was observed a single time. CDR3 in amino acids: CASSLRTSGIIGETQYF. In DNA, the CDR3 is TGTGCCAGCAGCTTGCGGACTAGCGGGATAATAGGAGAGACCCAGTACTTC. The genes are TRBV5-6 and TRBJ2-5; 12 bases align to TRBD2. The CDR3 has 17 amino acids. Germline CDR1 reads SGHDT; CDR2 reads YYEEEE. With V trimmed by 1 base and J by 4 bases, 8 bases remained unmatched.

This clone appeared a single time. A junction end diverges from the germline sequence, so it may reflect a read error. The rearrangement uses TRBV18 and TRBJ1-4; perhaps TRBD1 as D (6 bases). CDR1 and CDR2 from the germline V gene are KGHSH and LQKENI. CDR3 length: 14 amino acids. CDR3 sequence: CASSPQGLNEKLFF. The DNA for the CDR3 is TGTGCCAGCTCCCCACAGGGCCTGAATGAAAAACTGTTTTTT. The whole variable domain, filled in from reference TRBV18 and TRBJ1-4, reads NAGVMQNPRHLVRRRGQEARLRCSPMKGHSHVYWYRQLPEEGLKFMVYLQKENIIDESGMPKERFSAEFPKEGPSILRIQQVVRGDSAAYFCASSPQGLNEKLFFGSGTQLSVL.

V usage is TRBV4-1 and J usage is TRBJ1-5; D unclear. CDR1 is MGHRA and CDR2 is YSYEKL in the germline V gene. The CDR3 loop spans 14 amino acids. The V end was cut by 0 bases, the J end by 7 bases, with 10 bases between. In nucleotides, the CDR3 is TGCGCCAGCAGCCAAGATCGGGGTATCCAGCCCCAGCATTTT. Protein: CASSQDRGIQPQHF.